Shown below are 30 T cell receptor beta chains from a single sample sequenced in a study of T cells in Graves' hyperthyroidism and ophthalmopathy. The CDR3 regions of TCR beta were amplified from RNA transcripts. HTBI primers were employed in a first-round RT-PCR of the TCR CDR3. In TCRdb, the multiplex PCR reads were re-called with MiXCR into one record per CDR3 protein. The sample includes around 380,000 distinct CDR3 sequences, approximately 15% of them seen just once. Material: blood. The origin of the receptors is a man aged 30-40 years with Graves' hyperthyroidism that later progressed to Graves' ophthalmopathy.

This clonotype appeared many times. The rearrangement links TRBV7-2 to TRBJ2-7, with a weak D call TRBD1 (5 bases). CDR1 and CDR2 (germline): SGHTA, FQGNSA. The CDR3 has 14 residues. Trimming removed 6 bases at V and 2 bases at J, with 14 bases between. Here the CDR3 reads CASSQTRGTYEQYF. In DNA form, the CDR3 reads TGTGCCAGCAGTCAAACAAGGGGAACCTACGAGCAGTACTTC.

This clonotype has only a few counts. The gene calls are TRBV20-1 and TRBJ2-1; D may be TRBD2 (7 bases). The CDR3 loop spans 14 amino acids. Per germline, CDR1 DFQATT and CDR2 SNEGSKA (reference sequence). V was clipped by 1 base and J by 3 bases, with 10 bases between them. The CDR3 DNA sequence: TGCAGTGCTAGAGGCGGGGGCGACTACAATGAGCAGTTCTTC. Encoded protein: CSARGGGDYNEQFF.

The gene calls are TRBV5-8 and TRBJ2-7; TRBD1 might be the D (6 bases). There are 14 residues in the CDR3. Looked up from germline, CDR1 is SGHTS and CDR2 is YDEGEE. The ends were cut back, 1 base at V and 4 bases at J, with 12 bases in the middle. The CDR3 is CASSLWAGEYEQYF. For the CDR3, the DNA is TGTGCCAGCAGCTTGTGGGCAGGGGAATACGAGCAGTACTTC.

There are many counts of this clonotype. The genes are TRBV6-6 and TRBJ1-2; tentative D call: TRBD1 (5 bases). Germline V gene sequence: CDR1 MNHNY, CDR2 SVGAGI (reference sequence). Trimming took off 0 bases at V and 3 bases at J, with 8 bases between the two ends. The CDR3 is made up of 14 amino acids. CDR3 nucleotides: TGTGCCAGCAGTTACTCGGAGGGGTACTATGGCTACACCTTC. This sequence encodes CASSYSEGYYGYTF.

This clonotype was found a few times. J is TRBJ1-2 and V is TRBV5-1; TRBD1 matches at 7 bases. The length of the CDR3 is 15 residues. Trimming cost V 3 bases and J 2 bases; bases outside gene matches: 7. CDR1 is SGHRS, CDR2 YFSETQ, per germline. In nucleotides, the CDR3 is TGCGCCAGCAGCTGGACGACACAGGGGAACTATGGCTACACCTTC. Protein sequence: CASSWTTQGNYGYTF.

This clonotype has at least ten counts. V and J are TRBV7-2 and TRBJ2-3; no clear D gene. Trimming took 5 bases from V and 2 from J, leaving 8 bases between them. Germline V gene lookup returns CDR1 SGHTA and CDR2 FQGNSA. The CDR3 covers 13 residues. This CDR3 is CASSTDNTDTQYF. For the CDR3, the DNA is TGTGCCAGCAGCACCGACAACACAGATACGCAGTATTTT.

This clonotype appeared once. Just one base apart from a much larger clone, this may be a read error. DNA of the CDR3: TGTGCCAGCAGCTTTAGCGGGGGGCTGGGCTATGAGCAGTTCTTC. Amino acid sequence: CASSFSGGLGYEQFF. The rearrangement joins TRBV3-1 to TRBJ2-1; 10 bases are shared with TRBD2. Germline CDR1 is LGHDT and CDR2 is YNNKEL (reference sequence). The CDR3 is 15 amino acids. With 5 bases clipped from V and 8 bases from J, the junction kept 9 bases outside the gene matches.

This clonotype was counted only a few times. The chain links TRBV18 to TRBJ2-5; possibly TRBD1 or TRBD2 for D (5 bases each). This CDR3 comprises 15 residues. V shed 8 bases and J shed 2 bases, with 18 bases lying between them. Germline lookup yields CDR1 KGHSH and CDR2 LQKENI. The CDR3 protein is CASGPEGYPQETQYF. CDR3 sequence (DNA): TGTGCCAGCGGTCCCGAGGGGTACCCTCAAGAGACCCAGTACTTC.

J is TRBJ1-2 and V is TRBV20-1; 7 bases agree with TRBD1. This CDR3 is 12 amino acids long. In germline, CDR1 is DFQATT, CDR2 SNEGSKA (reference sequence). The junction had 6 bases not matched to a gene; V was cut back by 3 bases and J by 8 bases. DNA of the CDR3: TGCAGTGCTAGTCACAGGGGTTGGGGCTACACCTTC. It is translated as CSASHRGWGYTF.

This clonotype was counted at least ten times. The chain has TRBV2 and TRBJ1-6; D call uncertain. The V gene lost 4 bases and the J gene lost 4 bases, with 11 bases spanning the gap. The CDR3 loop spans 15 amino acids. Germline-derived CDR1 and CDR2 are SNHLY and FYNNEI. The CDR3 here is CASSARDSYNSPLHF. The CDR3, as DNA: TGTGCCAGCAGTGCTCGGGATAGTTATAATTCACCCCTCCACTTT.

For this clonotype: A much larger clone lies a single base off, so this may be a read error. The V gene is TRBV7-9, the J gene TRBJ1-3, with TRBD1 as a possible D gene (5 bases). Germline-derived CDR1 and CDR2 are SEHNR and FQNEAQ (reference sequence). The CDR3 sequence is 13 residues long. This CDR3 is CASSSGSGSTIYF. The CDR3 coding sequence is TGTGCCAGCAGCTCAGGGTCTGGAAGCACCATATATTTT.

A few counts support this clonotype. The gene calls are TRBV6-5 and TRBJ2-3; 7 positions match TRBD2. The germline V gene encodes CDR1 MNHEY and CDR2 SVGAGI. The CDR3 is made up of 15 amino acids. V trimming: 0 bases; J trimming: 6 bases; junction bases outside the gene matches: 6. CDR3 sequence: CASSYSSGEWDTQYF. CDR3 in DNA: TGTGCCAGCAGTTACTCCAGCGGGGAGTGGGATACGCAGTATTTT.

In this sample, this clonotype turned up a few times. This rearrangement joins TRBV20-1 to TRBJ1-6, with D tentatively TRBD1 (6 bases). This CDR3 has 16 amino acids. Trimming stripped 0 bases from V and 5 bases from J, with 14 bases between. Germline assignment: CDR1 DFQATT and CDR2 SNEGSKA (reference sequence). In DNA form, the CDR3 reads TGCAGTGCTAGAGATCAACAGGGATGGAATAATTCACCCCTCCACTTT. Translating gives CSARDQQGWNNSPLHF.

V and J are TRBV29-1 and TRBJ1-4, with a weak D call TRBD1 (5 bases). Germline CDR1 and CDR2: SQVTM and ANQGSEA. Trimming took 7 bases from V and 2 from J, leaving 17 bases between them. The CDR3 totals 15 residues. The DNA for the CDR3 is TGCAGCGCCCGACGGGGAGGGACTACTAATGAAAAACTGTTTTTT. The encoded protein is CSARRGGTTNEKLFF.

There are many counts of this clonotype. The chain combines TRBV5-6 with TRBJ2-7; 12 bases align to TRBD2. This CDR3 is 17 amino acids long. The junction had 7 bases not matched to a gene; V was cut back by 3 bases and J by 0 bases. In germline, CDR1 is SGHDT, CDR2 YYEEEE. The CDR3 region is CASSSPGLAGSSYEQYF. Here the CDR3 DNA reads TGTGCCAGCAGCTCCCCCGGACTAGCGGGGAGCTCCTACGAGCAGTACTTC. The full variable domain, in which reference TRBV5-6 and TRBJ2-7 provide the parts outside the CDR3, is DAGVTQSPTHLIKTRGQQVTLRCSPKSGHDTVSWYQQALGQGPQFIFQYYEEEERQRGNFPDRFSGHQFPNYSSELNVNALLLGDSALYLCASSSPGLAGSSYEQYFGPGTRLTVT.

This clonotype appeared many times. The chain employs TRBV11-2 and TRBJ2-1; TRBD2 matches at 8 bases. Germline V gives CDR1 SGHAT, CDR2 FQNNGV. CDR3 length equals 15 residues. Trimming removed 3 bases from V and 8 bases from J; junction bases left unmatched: 9. CDR3 in amino acids: CASSLQSGGPYEQFF. In nucleotides, the CDR3 is TGTGCCAGCAGCTTGCAAAGCGGGGGCCCCTATGAGCAGTTCTTC.

The chain is built from TRBV3-1 and TRBJ2-7, with D hard to call. The CDR3 length is 13 residues. V lost 5 bases and J 2 bases, leaving 10 bases between the germline ends. Germline CDR1 LGHDT, CDR2 YNNKEL (reference sequence). The CDR3 DNA reads TGTGCCAGCAGCGGTGCCTATACCTACGAGCAGTACTTC. Translating gives CASSGAYTYEQYF.

This clonotype occurred many times. The chain combines TRBV27 with TRBJ2-7; TRBD2 aligns across 7 bases. This CDR3 has 15 residues. CDR1 and CDR2 from the germline V gene are MNHEY and SMNVEV (reference sequence). V was pared by 3 bases and J by 2 bases, with 7 bases of the junction left unmatched. CDR3 nucleotide sequence: TGTGCCAGCAGTTTCGGCGGGGGAGGAGCCTACGAGCAGTACTTC. Its translation is CASSFGGGGAYEQYF.

This clonotype came up a few times. A much larger clone is a single base away; this may be a read error. The chain has TRBV6-1 and TRBJ1-1; D not certain. This CDR3 has 16 amino acids. Germline CDR1 MNHNS, CDR2 SASEGT. The CDR3 DNA sequence: TGTGCCAACAGTGAACGGAGGAGTCTTCTGAACACTGAAGCTTTCTTT. Its protein product is CANSERRSLLNTEAFF.

Concerning this clonotype: A much larger clone differs by one base, so this may be a read error. The chain has TRBV12-3 or TRBV12-4 and TRBJ1-5, with a tentative D call TRBD1 (5 bases). The CDR3 length is 15 residues. CDR3: CASSFDRTSNRPQHF. CDR3 nucleotides: TGTGCCAGCAGTTTTGACAGAACTAGCAATCGGCCCCAGCATTTT.

This clonotype was detected many times. The V call is TRBV12-3 or TRBV12-4, the J call TRBJ1-1; D ambiguous. There are 13 residues in the CDR3. Trimming shortened V by 5 bases and J by 5 bases, and 12 bases separated the two germline ends. In nucleotides, the CDR3 is TGTGCCAGCAGTCCCGGGGTAGGGACTGAAGCTTTCTTT. Its protein is CASSPGVGTEAFF.

This clonotype was counted many times. The chain recombines TRBV6-1 with TRBJ1-1; D gene uncertain. With 8 bases removed from V and 0 bases from J, the gap between germline ends came to 10 bases. CDR1 MNHNS and CDR2 SASEGT come from the germline V gene. CDR3 size: 13 residues. CDR3 region: CASAREVNTEAFF. CDR3 sequence (DNA): TGTGCCAGCGCAAGAGAGGTGAACACTGAAGCTTTCTTT.

This clonotype occurred many times. This rearrangement joins TRBV29-1 to TRBJ1-1, with 7 bases aligning to TRBD1. This CDR3 contains 13 residues. V dropped 6 bases and J dropped 4; count of bases not matched to a gene: 8. The V gene's germline CDR1 is SQVTM and CDR2 ANQGSEA. CDR3 sequence reads: CSVGGGAGTEAFF. CDR3 in DNA: TGCAGCGTCGGAGGGGGCGCGGGCACTGAAGCTTTCTTT. Full variable domain (outside the CDR3, taken from reference TRBV29-1 and TRBJ1-1): SAVISQKPSRDICQRGTSLTIQCQVDSQVTMMFWYRQQPGQSLTLIATANQGSEATYESGFVIDKFPISRPNLTFSTLTVSNMSPEDSSIYLCSVGGGAGTEAFFGQGTRLTVV.

This clonotype came up many times. The chain couples TRBV27 to TRBJ1-6; 9 bases are a match to TRBD1. CDR3 length: 12 amino acids. Germline values: CDR1 MNHEY, CDR2 SMNVEV (reference sequence). Unmatched junction bases numbered 1, after V lost 9 bases and J lost 7 bases. The CDR3 sequence is CASGTGNSPLHF. CDR3 sequence (DNA): TGTGCCAGTGGGACAGGGAATTCACCCCTCCACTTT.

In this sample, this clonotype turned up many times. This chain links TRBV20-1 with TRBJ2-3; TRBD1 matches at 7 bases. The CDR3 is made up of 13 amino acids. Losses at the gene ends were 5 bases for V and 4 bases for J; bases not matched to a gene: 6. CDR1 and CDR2 (germline): DFQATT, SNEGSKA (reference sequence). Written as DNA, the CDR3 is TGCAGTGCTTCCCTTACAGGGGCAGATACGCAGTATTTT. Encoded protein: CSASLTGADTQYF.

In regard to this clonotype: A clone one base away is much larger, so this may be a read error. V gene TRBV2 combines with J gene TRBJ1-2, with 8 bases aligning to TRBD1. Per germline, CDR1 SNHLY and CDR2 FYNNEI. This CDR3 spans 15 amino acids. CDR3 loop: CASREGTGSFYGYTF. The CDR3 bases are TGTGCCAGCAGGGAAGGGACAGGTTCGTTCTATGGCTACACCTTC.

Here the CDR3 DNA reads TGTGCCAGCACCAGGGACTATGGAAGTGAGCAGTACTTC. This encodes CASTRDYGSEQYF. This chain joins TRBV3-1 and TRBJ2-7; the match to TRBD2 covers 7 bases. After removal of 7 bases from V and 7 bases from J, the junction contained 10 bases not matched to a gene. Germline V lookup: CDR1 LGHDT, CDR2 YNNKEL (reference sequence). The CDR3 covers 13 residues.

In its sample, this clonotype was seen many times. The V and J genes are TRBV2 and TRBJ2-2, with TRBD2 matching over 11 bases. With V trimmed by 8 bases and J by 7 bases, 12 bases remained unmatched. CDR3 length: 16 residues. The V gene's germline CDR1 is SNHLY and CDR2 FYNNEI. The CDR3 spells CASSSLLAGGGGELFF. CDR3 DNA sequence: TGTGCCAGCTCTTCCCTTCTAGCGGGGGGCGGCGGGGAGCTGTTTTTT.

This clonotype was detected many times. The rearrangement links TRBV11-1 to TRBJ2-1; tentatively, D is TRBD1 (6 bases). Germline V CDR1 and CDR2: SGHAT, FQDESV (reference sequence). The CDR3 runs 16 residues. The V and J ends lost 5 bases and 5 bases respectively, with 19 bases between them. CDR3 sequence reads: CASSIERGHGDNEQFF. CDR3 nucleotides: TGTGCCAGCAGCATAGAAAGGGGACACGGAGACAATGAGCAGTTCTTC.

Ten or more counts support this clonotype. The rearrangement links TRBV11-1 to TRBJ2-7, with 7 bases matching TRBD1. The V segment lost 2 bases and the J segment 2 bases; nucleotides outside the gene matches: 6. Germline-derived CDR1 and CDR2 are SGHAT and FQDESV (reference sequence). The CDR3 covers 15 residues. CDR3 DNA sequence: TGTGCCAGCAGCTTAAGGAGGACAGGAGCCTACGAGCAGTACTTC. It is translated as CASSLRRTGAYEQYF.